This is a list of T cell receptor beta chains from one sample in a study of OX40 agonist ivuxolimab in advanced cancers. Repertoires were generated with immunoSEQ multiplex PCR, while TCRdb's copy carries only in-frame clones and drops some. This table holds about 34,000 clones, approximately 82% found once. Sequencing was performed on CD4+ or CD8+ T cells sorted from blood, taken in a trial of the OX40 agonist ivuxolimab. The receptors stem from an adult with an advanced solid tumor such as melanoma, head and neck, liver or kidney cancer. CDR3s include the opening cysteine and the closing phenylalanine or tryptophan. A D gene is named only where the DNA matches it firmly. Expanded clones are given a class, and other clones once, few, many or no size at all.

v_gene	d_gene	abundance	j_gene	CDR3aa	CDR3nt
TRBV7-2	-	once	TRBJ2-5	CASSFQEGGGTQYF	TGTGCCAGCAGCTTTCAGGAAGGGGGAGGGACCCAGTACTTC
TRBV29-1	-	-	TRBJ2-1	CSAMAGSEQFF	TGCAGCGCAATGGCTGGGAGTGAGCAGTTCTTC
TRBV29-1	-	-	TRBJ2-5	CSVASQDGETQYF	TGCAGCGTTGCGAGTCAAGATGGGGAGACCCAGTACTTC
TRBV7-2	-	-	TRBJ2-4	CASSLGVNIQYF	TGTGCCAGCAGCTTAGGGGTAAACATTCAGTACTTC
TRBV7-2	-	-	TRBJ1-5	CASSFGRSSAGNQPQHF	TGTGCCAGCAGCTTTGGACGCTCCAGCGCCGGCAATCAGCCCCAGCATTTT
TRBV9	-	-	TRBJ1-2	CASSPVAGGYTF	TGTGCCAGCAGCCCGGTAGCTGGCGGCTACACCTTC
TRBV28	-	-	TRBJ1-3	CASRSSGNTIYF	TGTGCCAGCAGGTCCTCTGGAAACACCATATATTTT
TRBV29-1	-	-	TRBJ2-2	CSVAPTGSSLNTGELFF	TGCAGCGTTGCCCCCACAGGTTCCTCCCTAAACACCGGGGAGCTGTTTTTT
TRBV5-1	-	-	TRBJ2-2	CASSLSQGSRELFF	TGCGCCAGCAGCTTGAGCCAGGGTAGCCGGGAGCTGTTTTTT
TRBV19	-	-	TRBJ1-5	CASGEAPWVRNQPQHF	TGTGCCAGCGGAGAGGCTCCCTGGGTGCGCAATCAGCCCCAGCATTTT
TRBV30	TRBD1	-	TRBJ2-7	CAWSSGQGEAEQYF	TGTGCCTGGAGCTCGGGACAGGGAGAGGCCGAGCAGTACTTC
TRBV6-1	-	-	TRBJ2-2	CASSAREARELFF	TGTGCCAGCAGTGCGAGGGAGGCGAGGGAGCTGTTTTTT
TRBV6-5	TRBD1	-	TRBJ2-1	CASSYSRTGLNEQFF	TGTGCCAGCAGTTATTCGAGGACAGGGCTGAATGAGCAGTTCTTC
TRBV7-9	-	-	TRBJ1-6	CASSLVGLRPLHF	TGTGCCAGCAGCTTAGTCGGGTTAAGACCCCTCCACTTT
TRBV7-3	-	-	TRBJ1-1	CASSPVAFF	TGTGCCAGCAGCCCCGTGGCTTTCTTT
TRBV7-8	-	-	TRBJ1-1	CASSLSRNTEAFF	TGTGCCAGCAGCTTATCGCGAAACACTGAAGCTTTCTTT
TRBV5-1	TRBD1	once	TRBJ2-5	CASNRGQIQETQYF	TGCGCCAGCAACCGGGGACAGATTCAAGAGACCCAGTACTTC
TRBV2	-	-	TRBJ2-1	CASKLGPYNEQFF	TGTGCCAGCAAGTTAGGCCCCTACAATGAGCAGTTCTTC
TRBV18	-	-	TRBJ2-7	CASSPRDGTYEQYF	TGTGCCAGCTCACCACGGGACGGCACCTACGAGCAGTACTTC
TRBV29-1	-	-	TRBJ2-5	CSVRARTDGTQYF	TGCAGCGTTAGAGCTAGGACAGATGGGACCCAGTACTTC
TRBV19	-	-	TRBJ1-2	CASSRAGVARPYGYTF	TGTGCCAGTAGTAGGGCAGGGGTCGCGAGGCCCTATGGCTACACCTTC
TRBV7-2	TRBD1	-	TRBJ1-2	CASSLMSAGGGDGYTF	TGTGCCAGCAGCTTAATGTCCGCGGGAGGGGGCGACGGCTACACCTTC
TRBV30	-	few	TRBJ1-1	CAWSGMGRVNTEAFF	TGTGCCTGGAGTGGCATGGGCAGGGTGAACACTGAAGCTTTCTTT
TRBV4-3	TRBD1	-	TRBJ1-2	CASSRGSRDRGYGYTF	TGCGCCAGCAGCCGAGGCTCCCGGGACAGGGGCTATGGCTACACCTTC
TRBV6-1	-	-	TRBJ1-1	CASSLRGDTEAFF	TGTGCCAGCAGCTTGCGGGGGGACACTGAAGCTTTCTTT
TRBV5-1	-	few	TRBJ1-2	CASSPGTNYGYTF	TGCGCCAGCAGTCCCGGGACGAACTATGGCTACACCTTC
TRBV27	TRBD2	-	TRBJ2-3	CASLRLAGEVGPQYF	TGTGCCAGCCTACGACTGGCGGGAGAAGTGGGTCCGCAGTATTTT
TRBV7-9	TRBD1	-	TRBJ1-2	CAGDVGQGSGYTF	TGTGCCGGAGACGTGGGACAGGGTAGCGGCTACACCTTC
TRBV7-6	-	-	TRBJ1-4	CASSPSGQNEKLFF	TGTGCCAGCAGCCCAAGCGGGCAGAATGAAAAACTGTTTTTT
TRBV5-1	TRBD2	-	TRBJ2-3	CASSLSPLGLAGTDTQYF	TGCGCCAGCAGCTTGTCTCCCCTCGGCCTAGCGGGCACAGATACGCAGTATTTT
TRBV4-3	-	-	TRBJ2-3	CASSQGGGSTDTQYF	TGCGCCAGCAGCCAAGGTGGCGGGAGCACAGATACGCAGTATTTT
TRBV30	-	-	TRBJ2-6	CAWSPKGSGANVLTF	TGTGCCTGGAGTCCTAAGGGGTCTGGGGCCAACGTCCTGACTTTC
TRBV7-8	TRBD1	few	TRBJ2-2	CASSRQGHTGELFF	TGTGCCAGCAGTCGACAGGGACACACCGGGGAGCTGTTTTTT
TRBV4-2	-	-	TRBJ1-2	CALRSMAGEASGYTF	TGTGCCCTTCGCAGTATGGCAGGGGAGGCGAGTGGCTACACCTTC
TRBV11-2	-	-	TRBJ1-2	CASSSAGYGYTF	TGTGCCAGCAGCTCCGCAGGATATGGCTACACCTTC
TRBV4-3	-	few	TRBJ1-5	CASSQDWGRNNQPQHF	TGCGCCAGCAGCCAAGATTGGGGGCGGAACAATCAGCCCCAGCATTTT
TRBV2	TRBD1	-	TRBJ2-1	CASTRDRDYNEQFF	TGTGCCAGCACTCGGGACAGGGATTACAATGAGCAGTTCTTC
TRBV4-3	TRBD2	once	TRBJ2-1	CASSQGWTSDNEQFF	TGCGCCAGCAGCCAAGGGTGGACTAGCGACAATGAGCAGTTCTTC
TRBV6-5	-	-	TRBJ2-2	CASSYFRGATGELFF	TGTGCCAGCAGTTACTTTAGAGGGGCCACCGGGGAGCTGTTTTTT
TRBV5-1	-	-	TRBJ1-2	CASSQSAWDYGYTF	TGCGCCAGCAGCCAAAGTGCCTGGGACTATGGCTACACCTTC
TRBV28	-	-	TRBJ1-4	CASSLPGSGNEKLFF	TGTGCCAGCAGTTTACCGGGGAGCGGTAATGAAAAACTGTTTTTT
TRBV7-2	-	-	TRBJ2-7	CASSLQGGSDEQYF	TGTGCCAGCAGCCTCCAGGGGGGTTCCGACGAGCAGTACTTC
TRBV7-2	-	once	TRBJ2-7	CASSLRDVAYEQYF	TGTGCCAGCAGCCTCCGGGACGTCGCCTACGAGCAGTACTTC
TRBV5-6	-	-	TRBJ1-5	CASSLGQQPTQPQHF	TGTGCCAGCAGCTTGGGACAGCAGCCCACTCAGCCCCAGCATTTT
TRBV14	-	-	TRBJ1-5	CASSQASRNLAQHF	TGTGCCAGCAGCCAAGCTTCCAGGAACCTGGCCCAGCATTTT
TRBV27	-	-	TRBJ1-5	CASSVRPGNQPQHF	TGTGCCAGCAGTGTCCGCCCCGGCAATCAGCCCCAGCATTTT